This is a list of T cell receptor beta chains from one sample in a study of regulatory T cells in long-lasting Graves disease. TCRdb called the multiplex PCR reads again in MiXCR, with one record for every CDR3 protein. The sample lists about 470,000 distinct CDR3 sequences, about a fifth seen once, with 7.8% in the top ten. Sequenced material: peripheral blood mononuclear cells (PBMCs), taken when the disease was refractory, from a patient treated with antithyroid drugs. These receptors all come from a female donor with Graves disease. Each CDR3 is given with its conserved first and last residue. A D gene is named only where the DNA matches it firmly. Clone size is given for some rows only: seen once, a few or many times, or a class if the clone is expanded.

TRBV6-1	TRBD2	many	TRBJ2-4	TGTGCCAGCAGCGATCACACCGGGACTAGCGGGAAAGTAGCCAAAAACATTCAGTACTTC	CASSDHTGTSGKVAKNIQYF
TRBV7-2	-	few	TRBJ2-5	TGTGCCAGCAGCCCGAGGGTGGAGACCCAGTACTTC	CASSPRVETQYF
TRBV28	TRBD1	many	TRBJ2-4	TGTGCCAGCAGTCTAGCTACAGGGGTTGAGAACATTCAGTACTTC	CASSLATGVENIQYF
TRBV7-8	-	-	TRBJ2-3	TGTGCCAGCAGCTTAGCGACAGGACGCACAGATACGCAGTATTTT	CASSLATGRTDTQYF
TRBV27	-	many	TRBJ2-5	TGTGCCAGCAGTTTGTTAGGGGGAAGACAAGAGACCCAGTACTTC	CASSLLGGRQETQYF
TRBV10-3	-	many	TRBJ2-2	TGTGCCATCAAAACGACCCCGGAGGGGGAGCTGTTTTTT	CAIKTTPEGELFF
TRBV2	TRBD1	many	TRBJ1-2	TGTGCCAGCAGTGAAACCGGGACAGGGGGGTCTCGAGGCTACACCTTC	CASSETGTGGSRGYTF
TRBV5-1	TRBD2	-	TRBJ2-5	TGCGCCAGCAGCTTGGGTTCCGCGGGGGACGAGACCCAGTACTTC	CASSLGSAGDETQYF
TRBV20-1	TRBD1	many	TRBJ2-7	TGCAGTGCAAACCGGGACAGGGGCGAGCAGTACTTC	CSANRDRGEQYF
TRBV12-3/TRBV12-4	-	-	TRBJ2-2	TGTGCCAGCAGTCGGGCAGGTGGACCCGGGGAGCTGTTTTTT	CASSRAGGPGELFF
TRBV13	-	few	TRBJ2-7	TGTGCCAGCAGCTTAGAAAGGGGCGACGAGCAGTACTTC	CASSLERGDEQYF
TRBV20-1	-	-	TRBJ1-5	TGCAGTGCTAGTCCGGGACCAAATCAGCCCCAGCATTTT	CSASPGPNQPQHF
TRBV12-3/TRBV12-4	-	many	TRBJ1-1	TGTGCCAGCAGTTTCGCTCCAGACACTGAAGCTTTCTTT	CASSFAPDTEAFF
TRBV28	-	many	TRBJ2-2	TGTGCCAGCAGTTTACTAATCGGGGAGCTGTTTTTT	CASSLLIGELFF
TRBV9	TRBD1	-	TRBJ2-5	TGTGCCAGCAGCGTAGGATCCAGGGGGCGGGAGACCCAGTACTTC	CASSVGSRGRETQYF
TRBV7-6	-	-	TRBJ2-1	TGTGCCAGCAGCTTAGGCGGGACAGTCAATGAGCAGTTCTTC	CASSLGGTVNEQFF
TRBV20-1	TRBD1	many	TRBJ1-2	TGCAGTGCTGATACCGGGACAGGGCTCTATGGCTACACCTTC	CSADTGTGLYGYTF
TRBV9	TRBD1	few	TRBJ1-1	TGTGCCAGCAGCGGGGTAGGGGGCGCGGACACTGAAGCTTTCTTT	CASSGVGGADTEAFF
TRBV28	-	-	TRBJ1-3	TGTGCCGGCTCCAAAGCGGGTGACACCATATATTTT	CAGSKAGDTIYF
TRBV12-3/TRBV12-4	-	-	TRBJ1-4	TGTGCCAGCAGGCGGGACACAACTAATGAAAAACTGTTTTTT	CASRRDTTNEKLFF
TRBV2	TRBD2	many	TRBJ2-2	TGTGCCAGCAGTGAAGCGCGGGGAAGCGGGGGCTCCCACTTGTTTTTT	CASSEARGSGGSHLFF
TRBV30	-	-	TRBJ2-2	TGTGCCTGGAGTACGGGTATTGCCGGGGAGCTGTTTTTT	CAWSTGIAGELFF
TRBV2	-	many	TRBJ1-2	TGTGCCAGCAGGAGGGGGACAACGGGGCAGGGACCTAACTATGGCTACACCTTC	CASRRGTTGQGPNYGYTF
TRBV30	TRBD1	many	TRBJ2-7	TGTGCCTGGAGTGTTTCTGGGACAGGGGTCGAGCAGTACTTC	CAWSVSGTGVEQYF
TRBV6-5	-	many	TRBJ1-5	TGTGCCAGCAGTTACTCCTCGGTAGGGTACGGCAATCAGCCCCAGCATTTT	CASSYSSVGYGNQPQHF
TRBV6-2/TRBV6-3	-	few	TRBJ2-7	TGTGCCGGCGGACCGGGTCTCCGGGTCCCCTACGAGCAGTACTTC	CAGGPGLRVPYEQYF
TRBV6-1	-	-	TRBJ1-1	TGTGCCAGCACCCGGCCCGGGAACACTGAAGCTTTCTTT	CASTRPGNTEAFF
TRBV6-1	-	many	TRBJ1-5	TGTGCCAGCAACACTCTGGGGAGGATGGGCAATCAGCCCCAGCATTTT	CASNTLGRMGNQPQHF
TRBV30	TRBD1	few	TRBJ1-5	TGTGCCTGGAGTACCAGGGGGCCGGGTCAGCCCCAGCATTTT	CAWSTRGPGQPQHF
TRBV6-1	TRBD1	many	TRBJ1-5	TGTGCCAGCAGTGTTCAGACAGGGGATCAGCCCCAGCATTTT	CASSVQTGDQPQHF
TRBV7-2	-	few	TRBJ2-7	TGTGCCAGCAGCTTAGCCCCCAGCGGACCCTCCTACGAGCAGTACTTC	CASSLAPSGPSYEQYF
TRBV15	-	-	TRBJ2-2	TGTGCCACCAGCAGAGTCTTAACCACCGGGGAGCTGTTTTTT	CATSRVLTTGELFF
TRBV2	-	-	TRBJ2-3	TGTGCCAGCAAACCGGGGAGCACAGATACGCAGTATTTT	CASKPGSTDTQYF
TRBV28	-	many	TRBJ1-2	TGTGCCAGCAGCACAGGGTTGTACGGCTACACCTTC	CASSTGLYGYTF
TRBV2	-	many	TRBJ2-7	TGTGCCAGCAGGGAAGAAGTCGCAGGGTATAGCGAGCAGTACTTC	CASREEVAGYSEQYF
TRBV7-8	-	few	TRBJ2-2	TGTGCCAGCAGCTCCTGGCCCCGGGGTGGCACCGGGGAGCTGTTTTTT	CASSSWPRGGTGELFF
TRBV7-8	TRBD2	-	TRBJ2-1	TGTGCCAGCAGCGGGACTAGCGGGAGGGCCGGCAATGAGCAGTTCTTC	CASSGTSGRAGNEQFF
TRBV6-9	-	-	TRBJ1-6	TGTGCCAGCAGTTACTCCCCAACCCTGTCGGAAACAGACGGCCGGACCCTCCACTTT	CASSYSPTLSETDGRTLHF
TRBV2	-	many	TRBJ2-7	TGTGCCAGCAAAGAGGAGTTAAGGACGGCGGTCTACGAGCAGTACTTC	CASKEELRTAVYEQYF
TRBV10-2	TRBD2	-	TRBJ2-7	TGCGCCAGCAGTGATGAACTAGCGGGCTCCTACGAGCAGTACTTC	CASSDELAGSYEQYF
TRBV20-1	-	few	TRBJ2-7	TGCAGTGCTAGCAACCTGGGAGTGCTGAAGTACGAGCAGTACTTC	CSASNLGVLKYEQYF
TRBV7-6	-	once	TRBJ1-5	TGTGCCAGCAGCTTAGACGAGGGTAGCAATCAGCCCCAGCATTTT	CASSLDEGSNQPQHF
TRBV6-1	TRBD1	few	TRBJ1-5	TGTGCCAGCAGTAACCGGGACAGGGTTTCGCAGCCCCAGCATTTT	CASSNRDRVSQPQHF
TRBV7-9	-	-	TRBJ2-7	TGTGCCAGCAGCCATCAGGGGGGATACGAGCAGTACTTC	CASSHQGGYEQYF
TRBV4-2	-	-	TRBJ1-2	TGTGCCAGCAGCCAAGAAGAGGGACGGGCTAACTATGGCTACACCTTC	CASSQEEGRANYGYTF
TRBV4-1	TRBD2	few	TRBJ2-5	TGCGCCAGCAGGACCGGGACTAGCGGGGAGCAAGAGACCCAGTACTTC	CASRTGTSGEQETQYF
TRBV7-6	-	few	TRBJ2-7	TGTGCCAGCAGCTTACGACAGTTCTACGAGCAGTACTTC	CASSLRQFYEQYF
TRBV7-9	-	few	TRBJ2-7	TGTGCCAGCAGCTTAGCGCAGAGGGTTTCCGACGAGCAGTACTTC	CASSLAQRVSDEQYF